This TCR beta chain was observed in a study of OX40 agonist ivuxolimab in advanced cancers. Study as a whole: Having had anti-PD-1, anti-PD-L1 or anti-CTLA-4 therapy before was allowed, and over 35% had some. Partial responses occurred in three patients (one hepatocellular carcinoma, two cutaneous melanoma).

The table came from immunoSEQ multiplex PCR; TCRdb's copy has only in-frame clones and leaves some out. The top ten clones hold roughly 25% of a sample with around 63,000 clones, about 93% of them seen once. This CDR3 region has 13 residues. The germline V gene has CDR1 MNHEY and CDR2 SVGAGI. Trimming took 0 bases from V and 4 from J, leaving 6 bases between them. V gene TRBV6-5 combines with J gene TRBJ1-1; perhaps TRBD1 as D (6 bases). The origin of this receptor is an adult with an advanced solid tumor such as melanoma, head and neck, liver or kidney cancer. The specimen was CD4+ or CD8+ T cells sorted from blood, collected in a trial of the OX40 agonist ivuxolimab. Here the CDR3 DNA reads TGTGCCAGCAGTTACTCAGGGGGCACTGAAGCTTTCTTT. It encodes CASSYSGGTEAFF.